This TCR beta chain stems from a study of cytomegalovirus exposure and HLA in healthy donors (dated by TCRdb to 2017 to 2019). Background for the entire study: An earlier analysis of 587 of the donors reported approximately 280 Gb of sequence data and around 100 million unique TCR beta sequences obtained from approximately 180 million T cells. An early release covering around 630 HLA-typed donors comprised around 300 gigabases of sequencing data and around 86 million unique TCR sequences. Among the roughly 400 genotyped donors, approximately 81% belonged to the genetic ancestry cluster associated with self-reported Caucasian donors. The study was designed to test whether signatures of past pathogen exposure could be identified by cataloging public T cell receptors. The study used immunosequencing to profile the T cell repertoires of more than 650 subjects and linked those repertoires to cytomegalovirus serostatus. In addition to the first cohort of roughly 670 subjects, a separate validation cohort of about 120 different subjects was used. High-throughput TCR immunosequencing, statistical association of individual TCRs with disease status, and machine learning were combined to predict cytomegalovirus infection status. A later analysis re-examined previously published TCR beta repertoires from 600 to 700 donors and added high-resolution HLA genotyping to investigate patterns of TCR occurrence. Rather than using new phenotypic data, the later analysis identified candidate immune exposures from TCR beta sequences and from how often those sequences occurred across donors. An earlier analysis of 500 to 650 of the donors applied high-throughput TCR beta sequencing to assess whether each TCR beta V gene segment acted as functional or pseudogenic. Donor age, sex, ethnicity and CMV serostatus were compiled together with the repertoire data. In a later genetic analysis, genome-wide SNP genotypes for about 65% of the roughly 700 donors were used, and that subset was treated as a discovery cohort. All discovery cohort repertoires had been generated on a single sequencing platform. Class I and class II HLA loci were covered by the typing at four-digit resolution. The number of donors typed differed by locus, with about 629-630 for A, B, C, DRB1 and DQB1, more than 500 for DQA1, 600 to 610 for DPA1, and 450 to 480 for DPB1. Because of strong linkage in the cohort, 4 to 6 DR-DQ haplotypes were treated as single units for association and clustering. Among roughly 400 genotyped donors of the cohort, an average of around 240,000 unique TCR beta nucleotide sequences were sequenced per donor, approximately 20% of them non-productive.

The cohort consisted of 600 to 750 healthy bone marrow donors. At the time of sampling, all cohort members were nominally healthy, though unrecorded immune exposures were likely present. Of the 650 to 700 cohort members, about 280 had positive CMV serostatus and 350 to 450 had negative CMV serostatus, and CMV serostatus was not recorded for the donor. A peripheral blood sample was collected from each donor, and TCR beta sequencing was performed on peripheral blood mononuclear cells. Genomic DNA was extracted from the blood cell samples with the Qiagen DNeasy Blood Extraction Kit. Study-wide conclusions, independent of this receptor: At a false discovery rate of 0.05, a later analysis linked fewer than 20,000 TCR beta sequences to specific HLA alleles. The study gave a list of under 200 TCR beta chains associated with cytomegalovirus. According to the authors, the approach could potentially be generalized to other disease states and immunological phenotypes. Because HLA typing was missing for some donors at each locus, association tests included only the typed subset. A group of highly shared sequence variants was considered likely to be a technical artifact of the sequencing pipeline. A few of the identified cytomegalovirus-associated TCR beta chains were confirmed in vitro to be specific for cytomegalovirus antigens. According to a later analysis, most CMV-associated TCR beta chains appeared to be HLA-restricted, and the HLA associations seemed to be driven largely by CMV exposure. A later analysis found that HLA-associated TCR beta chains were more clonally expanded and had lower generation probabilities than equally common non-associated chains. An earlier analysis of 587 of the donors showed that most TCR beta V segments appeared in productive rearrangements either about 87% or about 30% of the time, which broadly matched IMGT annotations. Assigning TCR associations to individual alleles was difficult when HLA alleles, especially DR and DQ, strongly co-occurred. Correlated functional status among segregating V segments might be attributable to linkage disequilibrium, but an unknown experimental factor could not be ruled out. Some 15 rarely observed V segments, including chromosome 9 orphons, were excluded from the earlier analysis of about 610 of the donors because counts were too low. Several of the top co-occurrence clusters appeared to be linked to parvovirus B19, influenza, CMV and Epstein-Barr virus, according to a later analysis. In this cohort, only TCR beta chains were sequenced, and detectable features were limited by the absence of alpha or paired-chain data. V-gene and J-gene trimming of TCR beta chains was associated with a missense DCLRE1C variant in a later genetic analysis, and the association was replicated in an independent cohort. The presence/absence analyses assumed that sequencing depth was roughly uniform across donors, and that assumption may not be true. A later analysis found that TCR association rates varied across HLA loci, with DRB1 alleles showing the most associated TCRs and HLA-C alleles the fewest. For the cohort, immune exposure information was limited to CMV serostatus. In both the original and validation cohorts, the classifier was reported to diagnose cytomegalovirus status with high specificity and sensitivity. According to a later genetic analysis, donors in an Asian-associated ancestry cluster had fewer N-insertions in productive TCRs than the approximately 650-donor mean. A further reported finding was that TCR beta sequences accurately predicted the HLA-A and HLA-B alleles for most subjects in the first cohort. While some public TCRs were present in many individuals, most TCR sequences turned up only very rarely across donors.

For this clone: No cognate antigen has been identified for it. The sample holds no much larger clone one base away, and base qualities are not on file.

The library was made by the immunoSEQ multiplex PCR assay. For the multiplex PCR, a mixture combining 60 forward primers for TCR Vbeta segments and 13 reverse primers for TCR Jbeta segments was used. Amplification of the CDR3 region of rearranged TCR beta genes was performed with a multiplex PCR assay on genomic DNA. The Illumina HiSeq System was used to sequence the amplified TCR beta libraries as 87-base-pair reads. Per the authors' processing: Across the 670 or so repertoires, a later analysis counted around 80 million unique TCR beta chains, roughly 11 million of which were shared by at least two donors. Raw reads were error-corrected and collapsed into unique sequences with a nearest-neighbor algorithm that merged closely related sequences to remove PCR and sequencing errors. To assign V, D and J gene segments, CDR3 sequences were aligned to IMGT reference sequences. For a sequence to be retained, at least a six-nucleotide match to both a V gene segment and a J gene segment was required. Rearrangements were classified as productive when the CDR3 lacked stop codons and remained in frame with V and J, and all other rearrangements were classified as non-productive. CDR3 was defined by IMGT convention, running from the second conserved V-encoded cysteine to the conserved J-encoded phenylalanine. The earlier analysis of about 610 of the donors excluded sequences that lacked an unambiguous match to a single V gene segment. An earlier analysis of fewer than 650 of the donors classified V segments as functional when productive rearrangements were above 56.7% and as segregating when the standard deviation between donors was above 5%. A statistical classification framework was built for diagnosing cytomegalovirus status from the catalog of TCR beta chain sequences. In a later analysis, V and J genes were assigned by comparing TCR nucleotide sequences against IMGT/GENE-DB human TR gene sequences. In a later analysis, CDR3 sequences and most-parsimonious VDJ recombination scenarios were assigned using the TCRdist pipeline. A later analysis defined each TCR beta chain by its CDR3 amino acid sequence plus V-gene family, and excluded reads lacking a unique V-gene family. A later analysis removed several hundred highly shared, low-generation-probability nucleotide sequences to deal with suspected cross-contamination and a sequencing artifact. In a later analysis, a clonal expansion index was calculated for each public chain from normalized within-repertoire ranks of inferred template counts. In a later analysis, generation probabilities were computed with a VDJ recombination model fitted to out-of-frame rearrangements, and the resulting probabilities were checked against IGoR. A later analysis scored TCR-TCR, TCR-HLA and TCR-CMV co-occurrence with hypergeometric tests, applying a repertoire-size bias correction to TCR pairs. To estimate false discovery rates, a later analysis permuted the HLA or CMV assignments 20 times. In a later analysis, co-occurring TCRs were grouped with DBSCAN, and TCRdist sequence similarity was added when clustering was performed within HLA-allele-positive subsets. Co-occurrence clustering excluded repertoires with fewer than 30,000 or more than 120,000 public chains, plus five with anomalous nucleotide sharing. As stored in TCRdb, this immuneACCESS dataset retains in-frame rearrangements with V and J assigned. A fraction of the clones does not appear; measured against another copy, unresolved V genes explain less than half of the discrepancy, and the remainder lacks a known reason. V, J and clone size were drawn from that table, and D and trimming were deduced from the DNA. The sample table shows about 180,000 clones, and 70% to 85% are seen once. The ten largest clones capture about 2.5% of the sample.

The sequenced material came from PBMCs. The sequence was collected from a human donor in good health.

The CDR3 corresponds to CASSLGGLAGTGDTQYF. The DNA sequence is as follows: TGTGCCAGCAGCTTGGGTGGACTAGCGGGGACGGGAGATACGCAGTATTTT. The chain couples TRBV5-4 to TRBJ2-3, with 12 central nucleotides matching TRBD2. Germline trimming amounts to 0 bases on V and 5 bases on J, with 7 as the count of junction bases outside the gene matches. The CDR3 runs 17 residues from the cysteine to the phenylalanine. Only CDR3 DNA remains: 51 bases, in frame from the first base. As encoded in the germline V gene (reference sequence), CDR1 is SGHNT while CDR2 is YYREEE.